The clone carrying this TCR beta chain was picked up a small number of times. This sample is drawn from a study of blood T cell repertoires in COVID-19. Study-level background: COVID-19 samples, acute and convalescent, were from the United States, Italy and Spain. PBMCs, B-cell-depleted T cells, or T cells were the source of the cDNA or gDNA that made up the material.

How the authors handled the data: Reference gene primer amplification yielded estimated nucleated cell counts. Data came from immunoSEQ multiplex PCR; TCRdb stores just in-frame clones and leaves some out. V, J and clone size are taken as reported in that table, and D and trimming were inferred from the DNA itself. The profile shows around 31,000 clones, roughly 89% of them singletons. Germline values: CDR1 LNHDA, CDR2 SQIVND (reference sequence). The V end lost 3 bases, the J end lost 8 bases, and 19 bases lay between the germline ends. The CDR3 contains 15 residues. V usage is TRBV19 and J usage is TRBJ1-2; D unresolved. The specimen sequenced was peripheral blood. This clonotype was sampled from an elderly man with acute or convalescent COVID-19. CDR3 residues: CASSIYTPNPSGYTF. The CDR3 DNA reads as TGTGCCAGTAGTATTTACACCCCAAACCCGTCGGGCTACACCTTC.